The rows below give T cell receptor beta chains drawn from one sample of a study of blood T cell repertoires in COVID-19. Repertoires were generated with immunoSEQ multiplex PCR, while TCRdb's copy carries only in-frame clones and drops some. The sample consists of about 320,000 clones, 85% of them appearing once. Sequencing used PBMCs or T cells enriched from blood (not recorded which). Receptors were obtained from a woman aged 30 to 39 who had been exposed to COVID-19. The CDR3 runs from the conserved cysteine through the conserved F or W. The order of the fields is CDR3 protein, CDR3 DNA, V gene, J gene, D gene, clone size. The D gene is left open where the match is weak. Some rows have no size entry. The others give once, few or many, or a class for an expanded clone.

CDR3aa: CATSDPSTGIGNQPQHF; CDR3nt: TGTGCCACCAGTGACCCCTCGACAGGGATCGGCAATCAGCCCCAGCATTTT; v_gene: TRBV24-1; j_gene: TRBJ1-5; d_gene: TRBD1; abundance: once
CDR3aa: CASTPGVNYGYTF; CDR3nt: TGTGCCAGCACCCCCGGGGTTAACTATGGCTACACCTTC; v_gene: TRBV12-3/TRBV12-4; j_gene: TRBJ1-2; d_gene: .; abundance: .
CDR3aa: CASSATGAASPLHF; CDR3nt: TGTGCCAGCAGCGCGACAGGGGCCGCTTCACCCCTCCACTTT; v_gene: TRBV7-2; j_gene: TRBJ1-6; d_gene: TRBD1; abundance: .
CDR3aa: CSVEAQIPWYGYTF; CDR3nt: TGCAGCGTTGAGGCACAGATACCTTGGTATGGCTACACCTTC; v_gene: TRBV29-1; j_gene: TRBJ1-2; d_gene: .; abundance: .
CDR3aa: CASKGTDLAKNIQYF; CDR3nt: TGTGCCAGCAAAGGGACAGACCTAGCCAAAAACATTCAGTACTTC; v_gene: TRBV28; j_gene: TRBJ2-4; d_gene: TRBD1; abundance: many
CDR3aa: CATTLGGVSGNTIYF; CDR3nt: TGTGCCACCACCCTAGGGGGGGTGTCTGGAAACACCATATATTTT; v_gene: TRBV6-6; j_gene: TRBJ1-3; d_gene: .; abundance: many
CDR3aa: CASSHIAYEQYF; CDR3nt: TGCGCCAGCAGCCACATAGCCTACGAGCAGTACTTC; v_gene: TRBV4-3; j_gene: TRBJ2-7; d_gene: .; abundance: .
CDR3aa: CASSSFRGLAYEQYF; CDR3nt: TGTGCCAGCAGCTCCTTTAGGGGACTAGCCTACGAGCAGTACTTC; v_gene: TRBV7-2; j_gene: TRBJ2-7; d_gene: TRBD2; abundance: once
CDR3aa: CAWRGRGGSYNSPLHF; CDR3nt: TGTGCCTGGAGAGGGAGGGGCGGCTCCTATAATTCACCCCTCCACTTT; v_gene: TRBV30; j_gene: TRBJ1-6; d_gene: .; abundance: .
CDR3aa: CASSLGTTVEQYF; CDR3nt: TGTGCCAGCAGTTTGGGGACTACGGTCGAGCAGTACTTC; v_gene: TRBV27; j_gene: TRBJ2-7; d_gene: TRBD2; abundance: .
CDR3aa: CASSIVGTSGHEQFF; CDR3nt: TGTGCCAGTAGTATCGTGGGGACTAGCGGTCATGAGCAGTTCTTC; v_gene: TRBV19; j_gene: TRBJ2-1; d_gene: TRBD2; abundance: .
CDR3aa: CASSPKMTGAYGYTF; CDR3nt: TGTGCCAGCAGCCCAAAGATGACAGGAGCCTATGGCTACACCTTC; v_gene: TRBV4-2; j_gene: TRBJ1-2; d_gene: .; abundance: .
CDR3aa: CAWSVAGGTGELFF; CDR3nt: TGTGCCTGGAGTGTAGCAGGGGGCACCGGGGAGCTGTTTTTT; v_gene: TRBV30; j_gene: TRBJ2-2; d_gene: TRBD1; abundance: many
CDR3aa: CASSPGLAGGNGELFF; CDR3nt: TGTGCCAGCAGCCCCGGACTAGCGGGGGGGAACGGGGAGCTGTTTTTT; v_gene: TRBV11-3; j_gene: TRBJ2-2; d_gene: TRBD2; abundance: few
CDR3aa: CASSTDRDTEAFF; CDR3nt: TGTGCCAGTAGTACCGACAGGGATACTGAAGCTTTCTTT; v_gene: TRBV19; j_gene: TRBJ1-1; d_gene: TRBD1; abundance: .
CDR3aa: CASSLQVTNTEAFF; CDR3nt: TGTGCCAGTAGTTTACAGGTGACGAACACTGAAGCTTTCTTT; v_gene: TRBV19; j_gene: TRBJ1-1; d_gene: .; abundance: .
CDR3aa: CAIGQGSEKLFF; CDR3nt: TGTGCCATCGGGCAGGGGTCTGAAAAACTGTTTTTT; v_gene: TRBV10-3; j_gene: TRBJ1-4; d_gene: .; abundance: .
CDR3aa: CASSLASGTGGRANYGYTF; CDR3nt: TGTGCCAGCAGCTTAGCGTCGGGGACAGGGGGGAGAGCTAACTATGGCTACACCTTC; v_gene: TRBV7-2; j_gene: TRBJ1-2; d_gene: TRBD1; abundance: .
CDR3aa: CASSVGEEKLFF; CDR3nt: TGTGCCAGCAGCGTAGGAGAAGAAAAACTGTTTTTT; v_gene: TRBV7-9; j_gene: TRBJ1-4; d_gene: .; abundance: .
CDR3aa: CASSLYSGAGKHDQPQHF; CDR3nt: TGTGCCAGCAGTTTATATTCCGGGGCGGGGAAGCACGATCAGCCCCAGCATTTT; v_gene: TRBV28; j_gene: TRBJ1-5; d_gene: .; abundance: few
CDR3aa: CASSEIAEGKLFF; CDR3nt: TGTGCCAGCAGTGAAATAGCGGAGGGAAAACTGTTTTTT; v_gene: TRBV6-1; j_gene: TRBJ1-4; d_gene: .; abundance: .
CDR3aa: CASSSADTQYF; CDR3nt: TGTGCCAGCAGCTCCGCAGATACGCAGTATTTT; v_gene: TRBV7-2; j_gene: TRBJ2-3; d_gene: .; abundance: .
CDR3aa: CASTLGTGYGYTF; CDR3nt: TGTGCCAGCACCCTCGGGACAGGGTATGGCTACACCTTC; v_gene: TRBV6-5; j_gene: TRBJ1-2; d_gene: TRBD1; abundance: .
CDR3aa: CASSYGQGKETQYF; CDR3nt: TGTGCCAGCAGTTACGGACAGGGCAAGGAGACCCAGTACTTC; v_gene: TRBV6-5; j_gene: TRBJ2-5; d_gene: TRBD1; abundance: .
CDR3aa: CASRLGQGLYQPQHF; CDR3nt: TGTGCCAGCAGACTGGGACAGGGGTTATACCAGCCCCAGCATTTT; v_gene: TRBV2; j_gene: TRBJ1-5; d_gene: TRBD1; abundance: .
CDR3aa: CASSLRGQGNSEQYF; CDR3nt: TGTGCCAGCAGCTTGAGGGGGCAGGGAAATAGCGAGCAGTACTTC; v_gene: TRBV7-3; j_gene: TRBJ2-7; d_gene: TRBD1; abundance: .
CDR3aa: CASLTSFRSGETQYF; CDR3nt: TGTGCCAGCTTGACGTCCTTTCGCAGCGGAGAGACCCAGTACTTC; v_gene: TRBV6-5; j_gene: TRBJ2-5; d_gene: .; abundance: .
CDR3aa: CASSLGTAQEAFF; CDR3nt: TGTGCCAGCTCCCTAGGGACAGCGCAAGAAGCTTTCTTT; v_gene: TRBV18; j_gene: TRBJ1-1; d_gene: TRBD1; abundance: .
CDR3aa: CASWGGETQYF; CDR3nt: TGTGCCAGCTGGGGGGGAGAGACCCAGTACTTC; v_gene: TRBV2; j_gene: TRBJ2-5; d_gene: TRBD2; abundance: many
CDR3aa: CASSPRRSPTDTQYF; CDR3nt: TGTGCCAGCAGCCCTAGGCGGAGCCCCACAGATACGCAGTATTTT; v_gene: TRBV7-2; j_gene: TRBJ2-3; d_gene: .; abundance: .
CDR3aa: CSVDSVGTDRGQPQHF; CDR3nt: TGCAGCGTTGATTCTGTAGGTACAGATCGTGGCCAGCCCCAGCATTTT; v_gene: TRBV29-1; j_gene: TRBJ1-5; d_gene: .; abundance: .
CDR3aa: CAISGADTQYF; CDR3nt: TGTGCCATTTCGGGGGCAGATACGCAGTATTTT; v_gene: TRBV10-3; j_gene: TRBJ2-3; d_gene: .; abundance: .
CDR3aa: CASSRGLAEETQYF; CDR3nt: TGTGCCAGCAGCAGAGGACTAGCGGAAGAGACCCAGTACTTC; v_gene: TRBV2; j_gene: TRBJ2-5; d_gene: TRBD2; abundance: .
CDR3aa: CASNLWGLEGYEQFF; CDR3nt: TGTGCCAGCAACCTTTGGGGACTAGAGGGGTATGAGCAGTTCTTC; v_gene: TRBV9; j_gene: TRBJ2-1; d_gene: TRBD2; abundance: .
CDR3aa: CASTRGTEAFF; CDR3nt: TGTGCCAGCACCCGGGGCACTGAAGCTTTCTTT; v_gene: TRBV9; j_gene: TRBJ1-1; d_gene: .; abundance: few
CDR3aa: CATSRQGNQPQHF; CDR3nt: TGTGCCACCAGTAGACAGGGGAATCAGCCCCAGCATTTT; v_gene: TRBV24-1; j_gene: TRBJ1-5; d_gene: TRBD1; abundance: .
CDR3aa: CASSADFGHGYTF; CDR3nt: TGTGCCAGCAGTGCTGACTTCGGCCATGGCTACACCTTC; v_gene: TRBV2; j_gene: TRBJ1-2; d_gene: .; abundance: .
CDR3aa: CASRILAGQNYEQYF; CDR3nt: TGTGCCAGCAGAATTCTAGCGGGGCAAAACTACGAGCAGTACTTC; v_gene: TRBV7-8; j_gene: TRBJ2-7; d_gene: TRBD2; abundance: .
CDR3aa: CASSLGGEGYTF; CDR3nt: TGCGCCAGCAGCTTAGGGGGCGAGGGCTACACCTTC; v_gene: TRBV5-1; j_gene: TRBJ1-2; d_gene: TRBD1; abundance: .
CDR3aa: CAISDEGRRRTEAFF; CDR3nt: TGTGCCATCAGTGACGAAGGACGGAGGCGCACTGAAGCTTTCTTT; v_gene: TRBV10-3; j_gene: TRBJ1-1; d_gene: .; abundance: .
CDR3aa: CASSPIAGVTGELFF; CDR3nt: TGTGCCAGCAGCCCAATAGCGGGAGTCACCGGGGAGCTGTTTTTT; v_gene: TRBV9; j_gene: TRBJ2-2; d_gene: TRBD2; abundance: .
CDR3aa: CASKVPGSGELFF; CDR3nt: TGTGCCAGCAAAGTACCGGGGTCCGGGGAGCTGTTTTTT; v_gene: TRBV28; j_gene: TRBJ2-2; d_gene: .; abundance: .
CDR3aa: CASTLGQGTNQPQHF; CDR3nt: TGTGCCAGTACCCTGGGACAGGGAACTAATCAGCCCCAGCATTTT; v_gene: TRBV19; j_gene: TRBJ1-5; d_gene: TRBD1; abundance: once
CDR3aa: CASTLGTGTGGYTF; CDR3nt: TGTGCCAGCACCCTCGGGACAGGGACGGGTGGCTACACCTTC; v_gene: TRBV28; j_gene: TRBJ1-2; d_gene: TRBD1; abundance: .
CDR3aa: CASSLAYGTGEGEQYF; CDR3nt: TGTGCCAGCAGCTTAGCCTACGGGACAGGGGAGGGCGAGCAGTACTTC; v_gene: TRBV7-8; j_gene: TRBJ2-7; d_gene: TRBD1; abundance: .
CDR3aa: CASSLGGLAVNANTGELFF; CDR3nt: TGTGCCAGCAGCTTAGGGGGACTAGCGGTTAACGCGAACACCGGGGAGCTGTTTTTT; v_gene: TRBV7-3; j_gene: TRBJ2-2; d_gene: TRBD2; abundance: .
CDR3aa: CASSFGETQYF; CDR3nt: TGTGCCAGCAGCTTCGGTGAGACCCAGTACTTC; v_gene: TRBV11-2; j_gene: TRBJ2-5; d_gene: .; abundance: .
CDR3aa: CASRSHHPGTGGPSSYNEQFF; CDR3nt: TGTGCCAGCAGATCACACCACCCCGGGACAGGGGGCCCTAGCTCCTACAATGAGCAGTTCTTC; v_gene: TRBV13; j_gene: TRBJ2-1; d_gene: TRBD1; abundance: .
CDR3aa: CAISESGGGNTIYF; CDR3nt: TGTGCCATCAGTGAGTCGGGGGGAGGAAACACCATATATTTT; v_gene: TRBV10-3; j_gene: TRBJ1-3; d_gene: .; abundance: .
CDR3aa: CASKIFGGPNTGELFF; CDR3nt: TGTGCCAGTAAAATTTTCGGGGGGCCGAACACCGGGGAGCTGTTTTTT; v_gene: TRBV19; j_gene: TRBJ2-2; d_gene: .; abundance: .
CDR3aa: CASSGIWSISGNTIYF; CDR3nt: TGTGCCAGCAGTGGTATCTGGAGTATCTCTGGAAACACCATATATTTT; v_gene: TRBV28; j_gene: TRBJ1-3; d_gene: .; abundance: .
CDR3aa: CASSPGLAENNEQFF; CDR3nt: TGTGCCAGCAGCCCGGGACTAGCGGAAAACAATGAGCAGTTCTTC; v_gene: TRBV11-2; j_gene: TRBJ2-1; d_gene: TRBD2; abundance: .
CDR3aa: CASTLGTSGGASDTQYF; CDR3nt: TGTGCCAGCACCCTCGGGACTAGCGGGGGGGCCTCAGATACGCAGTATTTT; v_gene: TRBV4-2; j_gene: TRBJ2-3; d_gene: TRBD2; abundance: .
CDR3aa: CASSLTGTDTEAFF; CDR3nt: TGCGCCAGCAGCTTGACGGGGACAGACACTGAAGCTTTCTTT; v_gene: TRBV5-1; j_gene: TRBJ1-1; d_gene: TRBD1; abundance: .
CDR3aa: CASSNRRDNNNEQFF; CDR3nt: TGTGCCAGCAGCAATCGCCGGGACAACAACAATGAGCAGTTCTTC; v_gene: TRBV7-9; j_gene: TRBJ2-1; d_gene: .; abundance: few